These 9 T cell receptor beta chains originate from one sample sequenced in a study of siplizumab effects on memory and regulatory T cells. Sequencing was performed with immunoSEQ multiplex PCR; in TCRdb, only in-frame clones are kept and a portion is missing. The sample has about 69,000 clones; 80% to 90% are singletons. The sample was Tregs sorted from blood. These receptors were obtained from a human donor in good health.

Remarks on this clone: A read error may account for a junction end that differs from germline. The J gene is TRBJ2-2, the V gene TRBV7-7; D remains unclear. Germline-derived CDR1 and CDR2 are SSHAT and FNYEAQ (reference sequence). CDR3 length equals 15 residues. The CDR3 DNA reads TGTGCTAGCAGCTTCTTGCCCTTGAACACCGGGGAGCTGTTTTTT. Residues: CASSFLPLNTGELFF.

This sequence joins TRBV10-3 and TRBJ2-5; tentatively, D is TRBD2 (6 bases). The germline V and J ends were trimmed by 6 bases and 2 bases, with 16 bases remaining between them. The CDR3 contains 15 residues. Germline V gene lookup returns CDR1 ENHRY and CDR2 SYGVKD. The CDR3 loop is CAISASGGKQETQYF. Written as DNA, the CDR3 is TGTGCCATCAGCGCAAGTGGGGGGAAACAAGAGACCCAGTACTTC.

The V call is TRBV7-6, the J call TRBJ2-5, with D possibly being TRBD1 (5 bases). V lost 0 bases and J lost 7, with 12 bases in between. This CDR3 region has 14 residues. Looked up from germline, CDR1 is SGHVS and CDR2 is FNYEAQ. This CDR3 reads CASSLAGPKGTQYF. In nucleotides, the CDR3 is TGTGCCAGCAGCTTAGCGGGGCCCAAAGGGACCCAGTACTTC.

This chain joins TRBV6-6 and TRBJ2-7; D is unclear. CDR3 size: 11 residues. Trimming cost V 4 bases and J 6 bases, with 7 bases left between them. Germline V gene sequence: CDR1 MNHNY, CDR2 SVGAGI (reference sequence). CDR3 residues: CASSLFSEQYF. The CDR3 DNA is TGTGCCAGCAGTTTATTCTCCGAGCAGTACTTC.

The V and J genes are TRBV18 and TRBJ1-4; D is ambiguous. The germline V and J ends were trimmed by 3 bases and 5 bases, with 7 bases remaining between them. Germline V gene sequence: CDR1 KGHSH, CDR2 LQKENI. The length of the CDR3 is 13 residues. CDR3 protein: CASSPTRNEKLFF. CDR3 nucleotide sequence: TGTGCCAGCTCACCGACGAGGAATGAAAAACTGTTTTTT.

This rearrangement joins TRBV6-5 to TRBJ1-2; tentatively, D is TRBD1 (6 bases). The germline V gene has CDR1 MNHEY and CDR2 SVGAGI. V shed 6 bases and J shed 4 bases, with 18 bases lying between them. This CDR3 has 15 residues. CDR3 region: CASRAVGTRGYGYTF. In DNA, the CDR3 is TGTGCCAGCAGAGCGGTCGGGACACGAGGCTATGGCTACACCTTC.

This chain links TRBV4-1 with TRBJ2-4, with D hard to call. Trimming removed 0 bases at V and 0 bases at J, with 6 bases between. CDR1 is MGHRA and CDR2 is YSYEKL in the germline V gene. This CDR3 contains 15 residues. This CDR3 is CASSQDRLAKNIQYF. In nucleotides, the CDR3 is TGCGCCAGCAGCCAAGACAGGCTAGCCAAAAACATTCAGTACTTC.

This chain links TRBV7-9 with TRBJ2-7, with 8 bases fitting TRBD1. The length of the CDR3 is 14 residues. The V segment lost 5 bases and the J segment 6 bases; nucleotides outside the gene matches: 9. Germline CDR1 reads SEHNR; CDR2 reads FQNEAQ (reference sequence). Here the CDR3 DNA reads TGTGCCAGCAGCCGACAGGGGTCATGGGGCGAGCAGTACTTC. Amino acids: CASSRQGSWGEQYF.

The chain combines TRBV5-6 with TRBJ1-1; 9 bases match TRBD1. The germline gives CDR1 SGHDT, CDR2 YYEEEE. This CDR3 has 12 amino acids. Trimming took 3 bases from V and 11 from J; bases not matched to a gene: 5. CDR3 amino acids: CASSSRDRGAFF. CDR3 DNA sequence: TGTGCCAGCAGCTCACGAGACAGGGGGGCTTTCTTT.